Described below is a single T cell receptor (beta chain) sequence and its context. Antigen specificity is unknown. The data were produced by immunoSEQ multiplex PCR, yet TCRdb's version contains in-frame clones alone and is incomplete. The sample holds a few million clones; just over 90% are singletons and the top ten take around 0.15%. These data are taken from a study of shared clonotypes between healthy human individuals. For the study at large: The cohort had two women and three men, ages 18 to 49.

The CDR3 is 13 residues long. CDR1 and CDR2 (germline): SGHAT, FQNNGV. V lost 8 bases to trimming and J lost 0 bases, with 10 bases between them. Study observations and caveats: What rarefaction showed was incomplete sorted-subset sequencing despite large depth. In four donors, around 5% of naive CD4 clonotypes appeared in common. Naive subsets usually exceeded memory subsets in estimated richness.

The material sequenced was naive CD4+ T cells sorted from blood. Specified subset: CD45RA+ positively selected. V usage is TRBV11-2 and J usage is TRBJ1-1; no definite D call. The receptor was isolated from a man aged 18 to 30 in good health. CDR3 protein: CASGADMNTEAFF. The CDR3 bases are TGTGCCAGCGGCGCAGATATGAACACTGAAGCTTTCTTT.